This T cell receptor (beta chain) was captured in a study of T-cell reconstitution after alpha-beta-depleted transplantation in children. This clonotype was found a few times. Germline-derived CDR1 and CDR2 are SGHRS and YFSETQ. The CDR3 sequence is 17 residues long. After removal of 2 bases from V and 4 bases from J, the junction contained 8 bases not matched to a gene. Researchers prepared the TCRbeta library using unique molecular identifiers, the study reports. One entry per CDR3 protein, called by TCRdb with MiXCR from the PCR reads. The table lists hundreds of thousands of distinct CDR3 sequences, roughly 10% of them singletons.

The sequencing here drew on PBMCs from the stem cell graft donor, taken from the stem cell graft. The genes are TRBV5-1 and TRBJ2-2, with 10 bases matching TRBD1. This receptor was taken from a human donor who donated a stem cell graft to a child with acute lymphoblastic leukemia. The CDR3 spells CASSLTGTGDPTGELFF. The CDR3 bases are TGCGCCAGCAGCTTAACCGGGACAGGGGATCCCACCGGGGAGCTGTTTTTT.